This TCR beta chain was found in a study of T cell repertoires in cytomegalovirus infection. This clonotype was detected ten times or more. TCRdb re-called the reads through MiXCR, storing one row per CDR3 protein. The sample lists about 300,000 distinct CDR3 sequences; about 9.2% were seen once. Germline-derived CDR1 and CDR2 are MDHEN and SYDVKM. With 2 bases removed from V and 11 bases from J, the gap between germline ends came to 7 bases. The CDR3 has 11 amino acids. The sequenced sample consisted of PBMCs. This clonotype was sampled from a human donor in good health (CMV status not recorded). Some clones in this sample may be carry-over from other donors' samples. The V and J genes are TRBV28 and TRBJ2-1; no definite D call. The CDR3 reads CASSLTQQQFF. Written as DNA, the CDR3 is TGTGCCAGCAGTTTAACCCAACAGCAGTTCTTC.